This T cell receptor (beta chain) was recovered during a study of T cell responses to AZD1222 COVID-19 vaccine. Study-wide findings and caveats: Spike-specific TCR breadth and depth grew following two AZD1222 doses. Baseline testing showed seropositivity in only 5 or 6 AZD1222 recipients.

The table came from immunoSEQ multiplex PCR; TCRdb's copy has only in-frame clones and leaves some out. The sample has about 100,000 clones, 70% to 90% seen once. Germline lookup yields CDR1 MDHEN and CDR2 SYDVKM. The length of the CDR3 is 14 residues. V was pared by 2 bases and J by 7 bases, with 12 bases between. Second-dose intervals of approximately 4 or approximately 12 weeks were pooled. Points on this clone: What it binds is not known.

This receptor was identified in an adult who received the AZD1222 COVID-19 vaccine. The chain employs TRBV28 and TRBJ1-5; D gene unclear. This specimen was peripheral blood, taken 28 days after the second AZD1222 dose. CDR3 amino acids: CASSLASPEQPQHF. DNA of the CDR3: TGTGCCAGCAGTTTAGCCAGCCCTGAACAGCCCCAGCATTTT.